This TCR beta chain emerged from a study of T cells in Graves' hyperthyroidism and ophthalmopathy. This clonotype has a count of ten or more. TCR beta CDR3 sequences were amplified from RNA transcripts. TCR CDR3 regions were first amplified by RT-PCR with HTBI primers. TCRdb recomputed calls from the multiplex PCR reads with MiXCR, one row per CDR3 protein. The table has about 610,000 distinct CDR3 sequences, roughly 15% seen once; the top ten hold 4.3%. The V gene end was trimmed by 0 bases and the J gene end by 8 bases; junction bases not matched to a gene: 5. CDR3 length: 14 amino acids. Germline CDR1 is GTSNPN and CDR2 is SVGIG (reference sequence).

The genes are TRBV30 and TRBJ2-2; 8 bases fit TRBD1. This TCR came from a woman between 40 and 50 years old with Graves' ophthalmopathy. The material sequenced was blood. CDR3 in amino acids: CAWSVTGGGGELFF. CDR3 bases: TGTGCCTGGAGTGTAACAGGGGGAGGAGGGGAGCTGTTTTTT.